The clone carrying this T cell receptor (beta chain) was recorded many times. What it binds is unknown. The record originates from a study of T cells after yellow fever vaccination. Broader study findings: A large majority of primary-vaccination clones showed up again after the booster (96% CD4, around 90% CD8). The secondary response was weaker but peaked faster, day 5 versus 15.

V lost 6 bases to trimming and J lost 2 bases; unmatched junction nucleotides: 13. This CDR3 is built from 17 residues. Per the germline V gene, CDR1 is SGHVS and CDR2 is FNYEAQ. 5'RACE template switching produced TCR cDNA carrying a universal primer site and UMIs. TCRdb redid the calling of the 5' RACE reads with MiXCR, one entry per CDR3 protein. The sample lists about 320,000 distinct CDR3 sequences, approximately 4% seen once, with roughly a fifth in the top ten. The V call is TRBV7-6, the J call TRBJ2-3; 8 nucleotides agree with TRBD2. Material: PBMCs, obtained 15 days after the yellow fever booster vaccination. This receptor was obtained from a man aged 18 to 35 who received the YFV17D yellow fever vaccine. The CDR3 sequence is CASSPPPWRGDTDTQYF. The CDR3 DNA reads as TGTGCCAGCAGTCCCCCCCCCTGGCGGGGGGACACAGATACGCAGTATTTT.